Listed below are T cell receptor beta chains from one sample, sequenced in a study of shared clonotypes between healthy human individuals. TCRdb's table, derived via immunoSEQ multiplex PCR, lists solely in-frame clones and lacks some. Of about 450,000 clones listed, roughly 85% are singletons. Sequencing was performed on PBMCs. All receptors derive from a woman between 35 and 50 years old in good health. Some clones in this sample may be carry-over from other donors' samples. The CDR3 runs from the conserved cysteine through the conserved F or W. D genes are given only for firm matches. Rows may omit the clone size; those that give it use once, few, many or a size class.

cdr3_nt: TGTGCCAGCAGCCTCCGGACTAGCTTTAACACAGATACGCAGTATTTT
cdr3_aa: CASSLRTSFNTDTQYF
d_call: TRBD2
j_call: TRBJ2-3
v_call: TRBV7-2
clone_size: -

cdr3_nt: TGTGCCAGCAGCTTGGGCGGGACAGGGGGTTTTTATGGCTACACCTTC
cdr3_aa: CASSLGGTGGFYGYTF
d_call: TRBD1
j_call: TRBJ1-2
v_call: TRBV5-6
clone_size: -

cdr3_nt: TGTGCCAGCACCTTGAACGCGGCTGGAAACACCATATATTTT
cdr3_aa: CASTLNAAGNTIYF
d_call: -
j_call: TRBJ1-3
v_call: TRBV7-9
clone_size: -

cdr3_nt: TGTGCCAGCAGCTTTGACGAGGGAGAGACCCAGTACTTC
cdr3_aa: CASSFDEGETQYF
d_call: -
j_call: TRBJ2-5
v_call: TRBV7-6
clone_size: -

cdr3_nt: TGTGCCAGCAGCTCCCAAGCTTCTGGGAATGAGCAGTTCTTC
cdr3_aa: CASSSQASGNEQFF
d_call: -
j_call: TRBJ2-1
v_call: TRBV7-3
clone_size: -

cdr3_nt: TGCGCCAGCAGCCTCGGGACTAGCCGAGACGAGCAGTACTTC
cdr3_aa: CASSLGTSRDEQYF
d_call: TRBD2
j_call: TRBJ2-7
v_call: TRBV4-1
clone_size: -

cdr3_nt: TGTGCCAGCTCAAGAAAGACGGGGACCGAAACAACAGATACGCAGTATTTT
cdr3_aa: CASSRKTGTETTDTQYF
d_call: -
j_call: TRBJ2-3
v_call: TRBV18
clone_size: -

cdr3_nt: TGTGCCAGCAGCGCAGGGACTAGCGGGAGGTTTGGTGAGCAGTTCTTC
cdr3_aa: CASSAGTSGRFGEQFF
d_call: TRBD2
j_call: TRBJ2-1
v_call: TRBV11-3
clone_size: -

cdr3_nt: TGTGCCAGCAGCTTAGGGATGAACACTGAAGCTTTCTTT
cdr3_aa: CASSLGMNTEAFF
d_call: -
j_call: TRBJ1-1
v_call: TRBV11-2
clone_size: -

cdr3_nt: TGTGCCAGCAGTAAACAGGGACAGGGATCGAATGAGCAGTTCTTC
cdr3_aa: CASSKQGQGSNEQFF
d_call: TRBD1
j_call: TRBJ2-1
v_call: TRBV25-1
clone_size: few